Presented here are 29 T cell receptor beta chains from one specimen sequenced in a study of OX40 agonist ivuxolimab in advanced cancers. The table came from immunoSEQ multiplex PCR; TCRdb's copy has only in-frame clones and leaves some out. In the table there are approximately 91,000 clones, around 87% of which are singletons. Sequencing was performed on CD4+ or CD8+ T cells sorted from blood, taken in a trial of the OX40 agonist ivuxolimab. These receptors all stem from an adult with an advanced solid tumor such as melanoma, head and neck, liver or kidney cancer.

CDR3 amino acids: CSVELVAVQETQYF. DNA of the CDR3: TGCAGCGTTGAGTTAGTAGCGGTCCAAGAGACCCAGTACTTC. The rearrangement uses TRBV29-1 and TRBJ2-5; the D gene is possibly TRBD2 (6 bases). V lost 3 bases and J 1 base, leaving 12 bases between the germline ends. CDR1 is SQVTM, CDR2 ANQGSEA, per germline. The CDR3 spans 14 residues.

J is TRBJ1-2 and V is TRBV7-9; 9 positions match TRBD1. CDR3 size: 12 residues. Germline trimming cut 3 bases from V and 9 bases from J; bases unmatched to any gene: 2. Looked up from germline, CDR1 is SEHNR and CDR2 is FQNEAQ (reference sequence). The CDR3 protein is CASSLTGGSYTF. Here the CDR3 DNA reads TGTGCCAGCAGCTTGACAGGGGGGAGCTACACCTTC.

The CDR3 coding sequence is TGTGCCAGCAGTGATACAGAATCCTATGGCTACACCTTC. It specifies CASSDTESYGYTF. The chain carries TRBV2 and TRBJ1-2; D gene ambiguous. The CDR3 has 13 residues. The ends were cut back, 3 bases at V and 4 bases at J, with 9 bases in the middle. The germline gives CDR1 SNHLY, CDR2 FYNNEI.

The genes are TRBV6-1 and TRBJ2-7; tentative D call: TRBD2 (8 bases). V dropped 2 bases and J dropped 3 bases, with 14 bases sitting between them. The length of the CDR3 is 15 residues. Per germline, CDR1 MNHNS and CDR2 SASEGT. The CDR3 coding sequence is TGTGCCAGCAGTGAACCGGGAGGGGGCAACTACGAGCAGTACGTC. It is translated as CASSEPGGGNYEQYV.

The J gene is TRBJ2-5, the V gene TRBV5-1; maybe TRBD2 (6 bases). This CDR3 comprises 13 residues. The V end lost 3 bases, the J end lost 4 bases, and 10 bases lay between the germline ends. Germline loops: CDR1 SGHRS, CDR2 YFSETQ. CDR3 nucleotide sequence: TGCGCCAGCAGCTCGACTAGGTCAGAGACCCAGTACTTC. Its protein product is CASSSTRSETQYF.

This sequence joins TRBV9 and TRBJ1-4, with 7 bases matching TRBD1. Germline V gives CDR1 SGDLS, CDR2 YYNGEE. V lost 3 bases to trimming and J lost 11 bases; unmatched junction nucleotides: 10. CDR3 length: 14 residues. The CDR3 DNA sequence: TGTGCCAGCAGCGCTGTCCCGACAGGGAGGAAACTGTTTTTT. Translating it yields CASSAVPTGRKLFF.

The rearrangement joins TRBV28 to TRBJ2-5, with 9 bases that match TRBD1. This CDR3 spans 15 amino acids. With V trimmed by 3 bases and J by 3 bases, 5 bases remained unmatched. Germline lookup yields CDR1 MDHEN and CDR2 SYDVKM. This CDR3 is CASSFITGGEETQYF. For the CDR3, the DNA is TGTGCCAGCAGTTTTATTACAGGGGGCGAAGAGACCCAGTACTTC.

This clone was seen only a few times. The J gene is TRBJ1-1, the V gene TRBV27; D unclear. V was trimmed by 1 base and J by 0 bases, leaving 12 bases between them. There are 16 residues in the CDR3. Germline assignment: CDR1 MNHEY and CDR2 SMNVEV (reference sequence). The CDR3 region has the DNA TGTGCCAGCAGTTTATTGGGTGGGCCGATGAACACTGAAGCTTTCTTT. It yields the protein CASSLLGGPMNTEAFF.

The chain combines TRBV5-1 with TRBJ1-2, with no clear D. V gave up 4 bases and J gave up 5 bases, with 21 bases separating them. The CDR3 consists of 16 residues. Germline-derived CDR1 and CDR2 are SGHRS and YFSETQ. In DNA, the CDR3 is TGCGCCAGCAGCCCACTCGGACTTCCCGGGTTATATGGCTACACCTTC. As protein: CASSPLGLPGLYGYTF.

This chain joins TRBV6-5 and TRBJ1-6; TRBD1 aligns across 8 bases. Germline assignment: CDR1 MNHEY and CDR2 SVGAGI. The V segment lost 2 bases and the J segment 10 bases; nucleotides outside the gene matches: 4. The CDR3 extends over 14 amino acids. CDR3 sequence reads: CASSYTGGGSPLHF. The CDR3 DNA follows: TGTGCCAGCAGTTACACAGGGGGAGGGTCACCCCTCCACTTT.

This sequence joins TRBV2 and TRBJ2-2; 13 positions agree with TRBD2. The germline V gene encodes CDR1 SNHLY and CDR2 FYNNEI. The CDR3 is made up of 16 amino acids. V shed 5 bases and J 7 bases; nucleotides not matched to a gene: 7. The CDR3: CASSKTSGRAIGELFF. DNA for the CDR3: TGTGCCAGCAGTAAAACTAGCGGGAGGGCCATCGGGGAGCTGTTTTTT.

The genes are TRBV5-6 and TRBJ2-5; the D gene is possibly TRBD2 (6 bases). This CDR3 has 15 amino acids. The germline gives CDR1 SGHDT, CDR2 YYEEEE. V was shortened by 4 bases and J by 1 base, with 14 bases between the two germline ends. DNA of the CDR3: TGTGCCAGCAGCCTCGGTCGGGGGTCCCAAGAGACCCAGTACTTC. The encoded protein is CASSLGRGSQETQYF.

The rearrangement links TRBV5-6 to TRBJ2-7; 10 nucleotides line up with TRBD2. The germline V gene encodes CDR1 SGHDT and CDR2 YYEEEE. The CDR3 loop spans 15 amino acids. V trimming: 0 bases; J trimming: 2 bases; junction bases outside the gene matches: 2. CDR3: CASSLAGTSAYEQYF. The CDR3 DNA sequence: TGTGCCAGCAGCTTGGCCGGGACTAGCGCCTACGAGCAGTACTTC.

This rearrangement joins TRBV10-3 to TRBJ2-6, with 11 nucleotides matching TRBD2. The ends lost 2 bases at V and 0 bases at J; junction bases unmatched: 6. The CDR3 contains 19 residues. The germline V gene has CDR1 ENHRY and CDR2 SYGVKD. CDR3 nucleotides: TGTGCCATCAGTGAGGGACTAGCGGGCCCCAGCTCTGGGGCCAACGTCCTGACTTTC. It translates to CAISEGLAGPSSGANVLTF.

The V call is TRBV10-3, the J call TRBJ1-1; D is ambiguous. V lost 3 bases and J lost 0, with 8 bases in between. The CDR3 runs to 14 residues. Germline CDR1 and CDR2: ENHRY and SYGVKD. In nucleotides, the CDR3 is TGTGCCATCAGTGAACCCAACATGAACACTGAAGCTTTCTTT. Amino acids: CAISEPNMNTEAFF.

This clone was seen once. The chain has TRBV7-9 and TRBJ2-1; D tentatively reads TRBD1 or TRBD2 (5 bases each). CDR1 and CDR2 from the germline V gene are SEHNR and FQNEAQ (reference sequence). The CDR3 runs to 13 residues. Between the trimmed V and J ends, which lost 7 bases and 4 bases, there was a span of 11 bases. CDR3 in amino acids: CASNRDLYNEQFF. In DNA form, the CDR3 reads TGTGCCAGCAACCGGGACCTTTACAATGAGCAGTTCTTC. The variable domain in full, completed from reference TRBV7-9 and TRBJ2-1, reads DTGVSQNPRHKITKRGQNVTFRCDPISEHNRLYWYRQTLGQGPEFLTYFQNEAQLEKSRLLSDRFSAERPKGSFSTLEIQRTEQGDSAMYLCASNRDLYNEQFFGPGTRLTVL.

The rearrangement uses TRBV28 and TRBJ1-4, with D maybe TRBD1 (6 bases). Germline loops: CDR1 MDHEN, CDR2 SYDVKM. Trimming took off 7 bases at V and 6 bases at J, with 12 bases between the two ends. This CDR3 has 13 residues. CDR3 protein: CASTRTADEKLFF. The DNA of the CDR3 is TGTGCCAGCACCCGGACAGCGGATGAAAAACTGTTTTTT.

The CDR3 sequence is CASSSGIFGEQFF. DNA for the CDR3: TGTGCCAGCAGCTCCGGGATTTTTGGTGAGCAGTTCTTC. This sequence joins TRBV6-5 and TRBJ2-1, with a possible D match to TRBD2 (5 bases). This CDR3 is 13 amino acids long. In germline, CDR1 is MNHEY, CDR2 SVGAGI. Trimming stripped 6 bases from V and 9 bases from J, with 15 bases between.

The CDR3 coding sequence is TGTGCCATGGGACAGGGAGGCAATGAGCAGTTCTTC. Translated: CAMGQGGNEQFF. The chain recombines TRBV2 with TRBJ2-1; 9 positions match TRBD1. Germline-derived CDR1 and CDR2 are SNHLY and FYNNEI. The CDR3 covers 12 residues. The J segment lost 6 bases and the V segment lost 10 bases, leaving 4 bases of the junction unmatched.

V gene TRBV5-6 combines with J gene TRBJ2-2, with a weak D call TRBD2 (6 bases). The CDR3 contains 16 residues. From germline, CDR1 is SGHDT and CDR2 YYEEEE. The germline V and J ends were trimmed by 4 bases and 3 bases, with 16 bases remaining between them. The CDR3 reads CASSRRSRRDTGELFF. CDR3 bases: TGTGCCAGCAGCCGCCGCTCACGGAGGGACACCGGGGAGCTGTTTTTT.

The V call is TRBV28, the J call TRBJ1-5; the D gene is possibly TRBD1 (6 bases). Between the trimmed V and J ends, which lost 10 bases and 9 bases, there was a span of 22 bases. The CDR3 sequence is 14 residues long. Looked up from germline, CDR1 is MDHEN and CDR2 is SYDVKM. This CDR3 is CAILRGQGRGPQHF. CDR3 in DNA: TGTGCCATCTTACGGGGGCAGGGGCGGGGGCCCCAGCATTTT.

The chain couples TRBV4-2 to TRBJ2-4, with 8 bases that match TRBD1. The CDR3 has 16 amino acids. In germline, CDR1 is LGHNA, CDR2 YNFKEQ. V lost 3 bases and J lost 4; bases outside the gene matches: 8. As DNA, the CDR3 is TGTGCCAGCAGCCAGGACTGGACAGGGCTAAAAAACATTCAGTACTTC. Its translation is CASSQDWTGLKNIQYF.

The CDR3 region has the DNA TGTGCCAGCAGCCGTTCAGGGGACCGCAATTCACCCCTCCACTTT. This gives the protein CASSRSGDRNSPLHF. The genes are TRBV11-3 and TRBJ1-6; a possible D gene is TRBD1 (6 bases). The ends were cut back, 5 bases at V and 7 bases at J, with 15 bases in the middle. This CDR3 is built from 15 residues. CDR1 is SGHNT, CDR2 YENEEA, per germline. Full variable domain (rest looked up from reference TRBV11-3 and TRBJ1-6): EAGVVQSPRYKIIEKKQPVAFWCNPISGHNTLYWYLQNLGQGPELLIRYENEEAVDDSQLPKDRFSAERLKGVDSTLKIQPAELGDSAVYLCASSRSGDRNSPLHFGNGTRLTVT.

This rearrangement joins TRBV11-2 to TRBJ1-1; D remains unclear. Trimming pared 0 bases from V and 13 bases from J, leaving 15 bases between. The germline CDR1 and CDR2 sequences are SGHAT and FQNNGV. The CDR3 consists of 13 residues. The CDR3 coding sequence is TGTGCCAGCAGCTTAGATCCCCAAGTTCCAGTTTTCTTT. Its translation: CASSLDPQVPVFF. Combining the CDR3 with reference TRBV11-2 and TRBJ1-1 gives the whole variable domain EAGVAQSPRYKIIEKRQSVAFWCNPISGHATLYWYQQILGQGPKLLIQFQNNGVVDDSQLPKDRFSAERLKGVDSTLKIQPAKLEDSAVYLCASSLDPQVPVFFGQGTRLTVV.

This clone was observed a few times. CDR3 residues: CASSTGQGPYNTDTQYF. The CDR3 DNA reads TGTGCCAGCAGCACCGGACAGGGGCCCTACAACACAGATACGCAGTATTTT. The gene calls are TRBV5-8 and TRBJ2-3, with 9 bases lining up with TRBD1. V shed 4 bases, J shed 2 bases, and the junction held 11 bases outside the gene matches. CDR1 is SGHTS and CDR2 is YDEGEE in the germline V gene. There are 17 residues in the CDR3. Using reference TRBV5-8 and TRBJ2-3 for the parts outside the CDR3, the full variable domain is EAGVTQSPTHLIKTRGQQATLRCSPISGHTSVYWYQQALGLGLQFLLWYDEGEERNRGNFPPRFSGRQFPNYSSELNVNALELEDSALYLCASSTGQGPYNTDTQYFGPGTRLTVL.

In DNA form, the CDR3 reads TGTGCCAGCAGACCGCCCGGGACTAGCGGGAGCACCGGGGAGCTGTTTTTT. Its protein product is CASRPPGTSGSTGELFF. This sequence joins TRBV7-2 and TRBJ2-2, with 14 bases lining up with TRBD2. The CDR3 runs to 17 residues. V dropped 6 bases and J dropped 4; count of bases not matched to a gene: 7. Germline loops: CDR1 SGHTA, CDR2 FQGNSA.

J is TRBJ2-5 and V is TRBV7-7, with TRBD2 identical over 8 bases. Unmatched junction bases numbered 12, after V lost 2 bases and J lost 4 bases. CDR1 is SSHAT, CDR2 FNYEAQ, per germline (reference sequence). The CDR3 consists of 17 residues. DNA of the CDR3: TGTGCCAGCAGCTTATTACCGGGGGGGGCGAGAGGAGAGACCCAGTACTTC. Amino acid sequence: CASSLLPGGARGETQYF.

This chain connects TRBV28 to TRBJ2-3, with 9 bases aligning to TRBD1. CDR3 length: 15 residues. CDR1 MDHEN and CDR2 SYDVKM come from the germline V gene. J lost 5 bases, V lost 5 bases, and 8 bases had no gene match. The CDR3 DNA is TGTGCCAGCAGTCCCCGACCGGACAGGGGAGATACGCAGTATTTT. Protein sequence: CASSPRPDRGDTQYF.

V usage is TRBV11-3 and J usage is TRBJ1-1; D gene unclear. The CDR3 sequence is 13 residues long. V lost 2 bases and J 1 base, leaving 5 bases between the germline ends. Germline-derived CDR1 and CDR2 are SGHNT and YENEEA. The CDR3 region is CASSLQGNTEAFF. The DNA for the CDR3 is TGTGCCAGCAGCTTACAAGGGAACACTGAAGCTTTCTTT.